This T cell receptor (beta chain) was retrieved from a study of cytomegalovirus exposure and HLA in healthy donors. Study in general: An early release of data contained 75 million to 90 million unique TCRs, which came from HLA-typed donors.

The CDR3 spans 14 residues. V lost 4 bases and J lost 4; bases outside the gene matches: 6. The V gene's germline CDR1 is LNHDA and CDR2 SQIVND (reference sequence). Study results and limitations: In vitro work confirmed that three CMV-associated chains recognize CMV antigens. Reported performance of the classifier showed diagnosis of cytomegalovirus status with high specificity and sensitivity.

The study ran its PCR with 60 Vbeta and 13 Jbeta primers. Libraries were prepared by immunoSEQ multiplex PCR; TCRdb keeps only in-frame clonotypes and omits some of them. The sample consists of hundreds of thousands of clones, roughly 84% of them appearing once. Healthy donors of bone marrow made up the group. This clone has only one observation. The antigen is unknown. Sample: PBMCs. The receptor was derived from a boy aged 2-9 years in good health and CMV-seronegative. The chain combines TRBV19 with TRBJ1-2, with 7 bases identical to TRBD1. The chain's CDR3 is CASSTRQGSYGYTF. Here the CDR3 DNA reads TGTGCCAGTAGTACCCGACAGGGAAGCTATGGCTACACCTTC.